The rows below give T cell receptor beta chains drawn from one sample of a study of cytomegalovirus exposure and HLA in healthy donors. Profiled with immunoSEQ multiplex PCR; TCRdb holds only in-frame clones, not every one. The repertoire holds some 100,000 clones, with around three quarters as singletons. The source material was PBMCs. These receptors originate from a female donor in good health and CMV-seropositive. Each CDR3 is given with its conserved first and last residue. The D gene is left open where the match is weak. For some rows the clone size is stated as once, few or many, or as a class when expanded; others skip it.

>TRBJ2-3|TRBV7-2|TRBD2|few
CASSLQAGGGSDTQYF
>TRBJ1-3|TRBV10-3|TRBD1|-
CASAAGQVIGGSGNTIYF
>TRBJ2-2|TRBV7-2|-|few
CASSHGTQTFTGELFF
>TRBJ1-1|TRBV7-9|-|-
CASSPWQGNTEAFF
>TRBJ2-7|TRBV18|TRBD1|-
CASSAGTGIYEQYF
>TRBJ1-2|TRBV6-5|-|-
CASRRGSNYGYTF
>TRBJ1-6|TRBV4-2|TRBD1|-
CASSQAGGGRVYSPLHF
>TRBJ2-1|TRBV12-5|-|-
CASGLGGEGNEQFF
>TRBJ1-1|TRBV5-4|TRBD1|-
CASSTRGRVDTEAFF
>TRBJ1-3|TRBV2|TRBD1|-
CASSRGTDSGNTIYF
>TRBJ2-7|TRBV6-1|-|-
CASSDSSEYEQYF
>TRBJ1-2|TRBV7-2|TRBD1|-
CASSSGTAYGYTF
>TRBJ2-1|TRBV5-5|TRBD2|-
CASSARFGLARDNEQFF
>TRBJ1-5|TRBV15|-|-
CATSRAAGFNQPQHF
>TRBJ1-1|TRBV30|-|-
CARLTGKTEAFF
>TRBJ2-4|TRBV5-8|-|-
CASSPRQTLAKNIQYF
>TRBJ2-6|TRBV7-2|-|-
CASSLVGGMFGSGANVLTF
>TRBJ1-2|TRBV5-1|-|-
CASSLAYRADYGYTF
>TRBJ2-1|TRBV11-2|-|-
CASSRIIVGDMQFF
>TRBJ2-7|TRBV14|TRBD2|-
CASSWEGFGEQYF
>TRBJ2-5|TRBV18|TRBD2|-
CASSPGLAGGGETQYF
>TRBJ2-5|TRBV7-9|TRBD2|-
CASSSIIGGGETQYF
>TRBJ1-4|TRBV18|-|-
CASSPFGGLGEKLFF
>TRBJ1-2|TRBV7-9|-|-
CSSSRANYGYTF
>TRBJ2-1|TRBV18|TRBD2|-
CASSPPAGDEQFF
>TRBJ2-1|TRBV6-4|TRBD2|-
CASSGLAEHNEQFF
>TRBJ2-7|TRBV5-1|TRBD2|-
CASSLGSGGLSEQYF
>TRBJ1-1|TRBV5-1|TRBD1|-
CASSKRTGTNTEAFF
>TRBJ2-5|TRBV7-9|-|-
CASSRDTSSETQYF
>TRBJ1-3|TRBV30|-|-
CAWGRGSGNTIYF
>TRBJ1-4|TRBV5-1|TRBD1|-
CASSLMGTGTNEKLFF
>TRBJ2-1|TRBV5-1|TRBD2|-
CASSLGGFSSYNEQFF
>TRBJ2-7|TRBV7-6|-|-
CASSPLTPHSEQYF
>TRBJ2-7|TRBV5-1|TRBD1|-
CASSLGTGTGIREQYF
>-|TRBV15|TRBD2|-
CATSAGGLSSYEQYF
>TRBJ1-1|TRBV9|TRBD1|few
CASSVGQLTEAFF
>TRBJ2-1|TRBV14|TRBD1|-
CATGGRNEQFF
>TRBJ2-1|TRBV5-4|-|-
CASSLVGVHNEQFF
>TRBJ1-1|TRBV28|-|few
CASRGPNTEAFF
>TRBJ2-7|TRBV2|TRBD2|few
CASNLHSSGGYEQYF
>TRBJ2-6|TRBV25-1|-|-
CASSDSSGANGLTF
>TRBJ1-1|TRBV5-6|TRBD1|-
CASSPTGFGTEAFF
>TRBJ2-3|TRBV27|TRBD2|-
CASSSWTSGSTDTQYF
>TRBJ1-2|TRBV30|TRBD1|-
CAWRETYRGRRYGYTF
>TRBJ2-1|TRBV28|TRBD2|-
CASSISGGLVNEQFF
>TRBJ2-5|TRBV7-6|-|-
CASSFQNQETQYF
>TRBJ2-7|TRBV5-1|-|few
CASSLEFSLGEQYF
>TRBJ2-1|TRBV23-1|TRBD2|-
CASSKSSGANEQFF
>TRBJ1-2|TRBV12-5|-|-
CASGLAHQGKNYGYTF
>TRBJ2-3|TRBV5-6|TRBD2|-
CASSQLAVQDTQYF
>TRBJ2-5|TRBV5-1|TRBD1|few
CASSDGTEETQYF
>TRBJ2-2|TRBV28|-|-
CASSFSDSPTTGELFF
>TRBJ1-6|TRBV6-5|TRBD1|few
CASSPGGGGYSPLHF